The 16 T cell receptor beta chains below were found in one sample sequenced in a study of monozygotic twins with inflammatory bowel disease. One entry per CDR3 protein, without DNA, is what TCRdb gives after re-calling the 5' RACE reads. The sample has approximately 330,000 distinct CDR3 sequences. Material: blood. The receptors here all came from a human donor with ulcerative colitis or Crohn's disease, or a healthy co-twin of an affected twin (not recorded which).

V is TRBV5-1 and J is TRBJ1-5; TCRdb picks TRBD1, but there is no DNA to check that call. Looked up from germline, CDR1 is SGHRS and CDR2 is YFSETQ. The CDR3 loop spans 15 amino acids. The CDR3: CASSPRGANNQPQHF. Combining the CDR3 with reference TRBV5-1 and TRBJ1-5 gives the whole variable domain KAGVTQTPRYLIKTRGQQVTLSCSPISGHRSVSWYQQTPGQGLQFLFEYFSETQRNKGNFPGRFSGRQFSNSRSEMNVSTLELGDSALYLCASSPRGANNQPQHFGDGTRLSIL.

The chain is built from TRBV7-9 and TRBJ2-2; TCRdb outputs TRBD1, but without DNA this stays unchecked. CDR3 length: 15 residues. Germline CDR1 SEHNR, CDR2 FQNEAQ (reference sequence). The CDR3 here is CASHSGTGVAGELFF. Combining the CDR3 with reference TRBV7-9 and TRBJ2-2 gives the whole variable domain DTGVSQNPRHKITKRGQNVTFRCDPISEHNRLYWYRQTLGQGPEFLTYFQNEAQLEKSRLLSDRFSAERPKGSFSTLEIQRTEQGDSAMYLCASHSGTGVAGELFFGEGSRLTVL.

The CDR3 protein is CAWSVLGYTGELFF. This chain uses TRBV30 with TRBJ2-2. This CDR3 region has 14 residues. Germline-derived CDR1 and CDR2 are GTSNPN and SVGIG (reference sequence).

This rearrangement joins TRBV20-1 to TRBJ2-7; TCRdb designates TRBD1, a call that cannot be tested without DNA. The CDR3 has 13 residues. CDR1 and CDR2 (germline): DFQATT, SNEGSKA (reference sequence). The CDR3 spells CSASGDSLYEQYF.

The chain has TRBV7-9 and TRBJ2-7. The germline V gene encodes CDR1 SEHNR and CDR2 FQNEAQ (reference sequence). This CDR3 contains 13 residues. CDR3: CASSLAGPYEQYF.

The V and J genes are TRBV7-2 and TRBJ2-5. Germline V gene data show CDR1 as SGHTA and CDR2 as FQGNSA. CDR3 length: 15 residues. The CDR3 loop reads CASSLIPGLQETQYF. Using reference TRBV7-2 and TRBJ2-5 for the parts outside the CDR3, the full variable domain is GAGVSQSPSNKVTEKGKDVELRCDPISGHTALYWYRQSLGQGLEFLIYFQGNSAPDKSGLPSDRFSAERTGGSVSTLTIQRTQQEDSAVYLCASSLIPGLQETQYFGPGTRLLVL.

The chain carries TRBV15 and TRBJ2-5; TCRdb's D call, TRBD2, is unchecked because there is no DNA. This CDR3 has 16 amino acids. The germline CDR1 and CDR2 sequences are LNHNV and YYDKDF (reference sequence). CDR3 region: CATSRGGTSEGETQYF. Drawing the rest from reference TRBV15 and TRBJ2-5, the complete variable domain is DAMVIQNPRYQVTQFGKPVTLSCSQTLNHNVMYWYQQKSSQAPKLLFHYYDKDFNNEADTPDNFQSRRPNTSFCFLDIRSPGLGDTAMYLCATSRGGTSEGETQYFGPGTRLLVL.

This sequence joins TRBV5-1 and TRBJ1-4; TCRdb names TRBD1, which stays unverified in the absence of DNA. The CDR3 is made up of 15 amino acids. In germline, CDR1 is SGHRS, CDR2 YFSETQ. The chain's CDR3 is CASGTEGGGNEKLFF.

V and J are TRBV20-1 and TRBJ2-5. CDR3 length: 13 residues. The germline V gene has CDR1 DFQATT and CDR2 SNEGSKA (reference sequence). CDR3 loop: CSADPRSGETQYF.

The chain links TRBV28 to TRBJ1-2; with no DNA, the TCRdb D assignment of TRBD1 cannot be verified. The CDR3 length is 13 residues. Germline CDR1 reads MDHEN; CDR2 reads SYDVKM. Here the CDR3 reads CASTGSPWEGYTF.

The V and J genes are TRBV28 and TRBJ2-7. In germline, CDR1 is MDHEN, CDR2 SYDVKM. The CDR3 length is 14 residues. The CDR3 spells CASSSQTATYEQYF.

The V and J genes are TRBV6-2 or TRBV6-3 and TRBJ2-2. The CDR3 spans 12 residues. Germline V gene data show CDR1 as MNHEY and CDR2 as SVGEGT. The CDR3: CASRIGPGELFF.

The genes are TRBV6-5 and TRBJ2-7; TCRdb indicates TRBD1, and absent DNA this call remains unverified. CDR1 MNHEY and CDR2 SVGAGI come from the germline V gene. CDR3 length: 15 amino acids. CDR3 amino acids: CASSLSGQITYEQYF.

The chain links TRBV28 to TRBJ1-1; TCRdb lists TRBD1, though no DNA is available to test this call. The germline V gene has CDR1 MDHEN and CDR2 SYDVKM. The CDR3 covers 18 residues. CDR3 loop: CASSLWPRGRTTNTEAFF.

The chain combines TRBV5-1 with TRBJ2-3; checking the TCRdb D call of TRBD1 is not possible without DNA. The CDR3 extends over 16 amino acids. From germline, CDR1 is SGHRS and CDR2 YFSETQ. CDR3 protein: CASSLIPGDGTDTQYF.

The rearrangement joins TRBV10-3 to TRBJ1-5; TCRdb calls TRBD1, which cannot be checked without DNA. The CDR3 spans 15 residues. The germline V gene has CDR1 ENHRY and CDR2 SYGVKD. The chain's CDR3 is CAISERLAGDQPQHF.